The text below deals with one T cell receptor (beta chain). Its antigen is as yet unknown. Pregnant or lactating patients were excluded, as were those with uncontrolled infection or other autoimmune disease. This entry comes from a study of T cells in Graves' hyperthyroidism and ophthalmopathy. Findings and limits, study-wide: A model of 13 V-J features distinguished ophthalmopathy from stable hyperthyroidism. The majority of expanded thyroid clonotypes above 0.001 also appeared in blood. Progression to ophthalmopathy was predicted a median of roughly 6.6 months early.

From RNA transcripts, TCR beta CDR3 regions were amplified. The HTBI primer set was used in a first-round RT-PCR of the TCR CDR3. Each CDR3 protein gets one entry after TCRdb re-called the multiplex PCR reads with MiXCR. Found here are a few hundred thousand distinct CDR3 sequences, 16% of them singletons; the top ten hold 2.5% to 4%. Germline CDR1 is MDHEN and CDR2 is SYDVKM. The CDR3 runs 15 residues. J gave up 3 bases and V 6 bases, and 8 bases lay outside the gene matches. The source material was blood. V and J are TRBV28 and TRBJ2-7; 10 positions match TRBD1. This sequence was found in a woman aged 40 to 55 with Graves' ophthalmopathy. CDR3 in DNA: TGTGCCAGCAGCCCAGGGGGACAGGGGTACTACGAGCAGTACTTC. Translation: CASSPGGQGYYEQYF. Combining the CDR3 with reference TRBV28 and TRBJ2-7 gives the whole variable domain DVKVTQSSRYLVKRTGEKVFLECVQDMDHENMFWYRQDPGLGLRLIYFSYDVKMKEKGDIPEGYSVSREKKERFSLILESASTNQTSMYLCASSPGGQGYYEQYFGPGTRLTVT.